The clone carrying this TCR beta chain showed up just once. Its cognate antigen is unknown. Generated by immunoSEQ multiplex PCR, the TCRdb table keeps only in-frame clones and is missing some. The sample records roughly 23,000 clones, roughly 80% being singletons. Trimming pared 4 bases from V and 5 bases from J, leaving 13 bases between. The germline gives CDR1 SGHTA, CDR2 FQGNSA. The CDR3 extends over 14 amino acids. These data originate in a study of cytotoxic CD8 clonotypes in ibrutinib-treated CLL. Study details: Samples showed on average roughly 260,000 productive templates and about 100,000 productive rearrangements. The study's findings and limits: Baseline-level clonality went beyond age-matched healthy donors and moved in step with circulating CD8+ T-cell counts. The clonality went up when patients responded to ibrutinib and dropped back toward baseline at progression.

The rearrangement links TRBV7-2 to TRBJ2-3; a weak D match, TRBD2 (5 bases). This receptor was taken from a human donor with chronic lymphocytic leukemia. This specimen was PBMCs, taken before ibrutinib treatment. The CDR3 loop reads CASSSHGIRDTQYF. The CDR3 DNA is TGTGCCAGCAGCTCTCACGGGATCAGAGATACGCAGTATTTT. The variable domain in full, with the rest retrieved from reference TRBV7-2 and TRBJ2-3, is GAGVSQSPSNKVTEKGKDVELRCDPISGHTALYWYRQSLGQGLEFLIYFQGNSAPDKSGLPSDRFSAERTGGSVSTLTIQRTQQEDSAVYLCASSSHGIRDTQYFGPGTRLTVL.